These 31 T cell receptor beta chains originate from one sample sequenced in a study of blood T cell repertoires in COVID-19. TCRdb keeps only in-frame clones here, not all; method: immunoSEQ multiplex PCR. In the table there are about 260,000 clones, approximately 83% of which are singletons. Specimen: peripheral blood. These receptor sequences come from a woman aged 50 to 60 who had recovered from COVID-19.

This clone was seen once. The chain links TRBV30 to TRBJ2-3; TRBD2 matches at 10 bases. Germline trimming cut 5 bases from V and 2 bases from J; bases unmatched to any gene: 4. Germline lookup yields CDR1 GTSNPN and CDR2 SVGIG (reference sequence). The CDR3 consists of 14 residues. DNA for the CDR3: TGTGCCTGGGCTAGCGGGGGCTACACAGATACGCAGTATTTT. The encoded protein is CAWASGGYTDTQYF.

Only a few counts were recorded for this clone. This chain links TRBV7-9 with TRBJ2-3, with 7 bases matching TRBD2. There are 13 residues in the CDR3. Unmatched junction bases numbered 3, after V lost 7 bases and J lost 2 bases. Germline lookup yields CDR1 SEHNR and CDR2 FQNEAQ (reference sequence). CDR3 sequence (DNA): TGTGCCAGCACGCGGGGGTACACAGATACGCAGTATTTT. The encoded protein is CASTRGYTDTQYF.

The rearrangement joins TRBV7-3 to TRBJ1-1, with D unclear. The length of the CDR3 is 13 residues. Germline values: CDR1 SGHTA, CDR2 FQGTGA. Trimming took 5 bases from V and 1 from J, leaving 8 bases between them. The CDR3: CASSPAGNTEAFF. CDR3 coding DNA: TGTGCCAGCAGCCCAGCAGGGAACACTGAAGCTTTCTTT.

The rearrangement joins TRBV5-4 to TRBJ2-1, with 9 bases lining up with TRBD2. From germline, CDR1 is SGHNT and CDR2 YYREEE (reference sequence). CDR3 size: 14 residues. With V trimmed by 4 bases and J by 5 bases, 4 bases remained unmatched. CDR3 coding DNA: TGTGCCAGCAGCCCTGCGGGGGGGGACAATGAGCAGTTCTTC. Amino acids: CASSPAGGDNEQFF.

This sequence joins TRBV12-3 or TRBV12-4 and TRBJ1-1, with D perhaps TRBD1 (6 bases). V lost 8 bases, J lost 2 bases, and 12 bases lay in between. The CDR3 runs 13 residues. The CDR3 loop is CASARQDNTEAFF. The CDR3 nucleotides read TGTGCCAGCGCCCGACAGGATAACACTGAAGCTTTCTTT.

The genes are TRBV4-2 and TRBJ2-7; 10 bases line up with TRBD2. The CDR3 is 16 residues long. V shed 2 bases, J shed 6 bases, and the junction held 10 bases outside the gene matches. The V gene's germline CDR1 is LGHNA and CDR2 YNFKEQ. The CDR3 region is CASSQSERGGQGEQYF. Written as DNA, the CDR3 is TGTGCCAGCAGCCAATCGGAGCGGGGGGGTCAGGGCGAGCAGTACTTC.

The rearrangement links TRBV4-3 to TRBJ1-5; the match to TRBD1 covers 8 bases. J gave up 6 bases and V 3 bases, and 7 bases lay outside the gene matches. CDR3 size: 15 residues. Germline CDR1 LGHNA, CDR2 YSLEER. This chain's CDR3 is CASSQDGTGGQPQHF. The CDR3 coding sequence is TGCGCCAGCAGCCAGGACGGGACAGGTGGTCAGCCCCAGCATTTT.

The chain's CDR3 is CASSVWYRREYGYTF. The CDR3 DNA follows: TGTGCCAGCAGCGTATGGTACAGGAGGGAATATGGCTACACCTTC. The rearrangement joins TRBV5-6 to TRBJ1-2; tentative D call: TRBD1 (5 bases). The length of the CDR3 is 15 residues. Germline V gives CDR1 SGHDT, CDR2 YYEEEE. Trimming removed 4 bases from V and 5 bases from J, with 18 bases in between.

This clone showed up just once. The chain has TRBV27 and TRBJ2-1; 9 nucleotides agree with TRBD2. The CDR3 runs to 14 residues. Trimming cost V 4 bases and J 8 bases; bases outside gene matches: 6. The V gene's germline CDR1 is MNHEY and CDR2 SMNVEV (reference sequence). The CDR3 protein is CASSSSSGADEQFF. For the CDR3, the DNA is TGTGCCAGCAGTTCGTCTAGCGGGGCCGATGAGCAGTTCTTC.

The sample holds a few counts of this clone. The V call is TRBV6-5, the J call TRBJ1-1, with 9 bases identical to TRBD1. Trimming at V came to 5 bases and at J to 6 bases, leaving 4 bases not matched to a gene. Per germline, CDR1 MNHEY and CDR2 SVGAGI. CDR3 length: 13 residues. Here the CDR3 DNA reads TGTGCCAGCAGTACAGGGGGCTGGGCTGAAGCTTTCTTT. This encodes CASSTGGWAEAFF.

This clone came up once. CDR3 amino acids: CASTTGTTSYNEQFF. DNA of the CDR3: TGCGCCAGCACCACCGGGACTACCTCCTACAATGAGCAGTTCTTC. The chain carries TRBV5-1 and TRBJ2-1; 7 nucleotides agree with TRBD2. Trimming removed 6 bases from V and 0 bases from J; junction bases left unmatched: 6. The CDR3 length is 15 residues. Germline loops: CDR1 SGHRS, CDR2 YFSETQ.

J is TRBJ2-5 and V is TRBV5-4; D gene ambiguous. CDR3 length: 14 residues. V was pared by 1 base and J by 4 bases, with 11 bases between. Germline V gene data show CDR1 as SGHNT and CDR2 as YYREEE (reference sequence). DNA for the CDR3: TGTGCCAGCAGCTTGCGGCTAGAGAGAGAGACCCAGTACTTC. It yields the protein CASSLRLERETQYF.

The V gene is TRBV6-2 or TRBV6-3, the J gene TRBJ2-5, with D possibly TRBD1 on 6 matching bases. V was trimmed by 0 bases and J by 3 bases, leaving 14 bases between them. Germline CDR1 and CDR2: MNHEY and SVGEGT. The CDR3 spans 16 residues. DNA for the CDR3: TGTGCCAGCAGTTACTCGCGGACAGTCCGAAAAGAGACCCAGTACTTC. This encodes CASSYSRTVRKETQYF.

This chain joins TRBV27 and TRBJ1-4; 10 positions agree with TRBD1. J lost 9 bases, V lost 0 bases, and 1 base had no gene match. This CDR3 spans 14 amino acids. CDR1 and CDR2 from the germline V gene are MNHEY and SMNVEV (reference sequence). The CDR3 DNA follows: TGTGCCAGCAGTTTATCGGGACAGGGGAAAAAACTGTTTTTT. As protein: CASSLSGQGKKLFF. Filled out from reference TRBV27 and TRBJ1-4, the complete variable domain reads EAQVTQNPRYLITVTGKKLTVTCSQNMNHEYMSWYRQDPGLGLRQIYYSMNVEVTDKGDVPEGYKVSRKEKRNFPLILESPSPNQTSLYFCASSLSGQGKKLFFGSGTQLSVL.

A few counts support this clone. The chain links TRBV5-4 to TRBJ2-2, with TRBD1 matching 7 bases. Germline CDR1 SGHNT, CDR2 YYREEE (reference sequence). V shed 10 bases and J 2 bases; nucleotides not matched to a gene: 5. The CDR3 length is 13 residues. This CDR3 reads CAEEGANTGELFF. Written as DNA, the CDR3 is TGTGCCGAAGAGGGGGCTAACACCGGGGAGCTGTTTTTT.

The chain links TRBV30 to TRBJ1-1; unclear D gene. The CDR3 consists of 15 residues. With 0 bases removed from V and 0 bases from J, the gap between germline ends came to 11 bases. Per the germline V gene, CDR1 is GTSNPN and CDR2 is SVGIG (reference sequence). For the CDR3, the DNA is TGTGCCTGGAGTGTGGGCAGATCAATGAACACTGAAGCTTTCTTT. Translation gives CAWSVGRSMNTEAFF. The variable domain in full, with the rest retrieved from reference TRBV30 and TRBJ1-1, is SQTIHQWPATLVQPVGSPLSLECTVEGTSNPNLYWYRQAAGRGLQLLFYSVGIGQISSEVPQNLSASRPQDRQFILSSKKLLLSDSGFYLCAWSVGRSMNTEAFFGQGTRLTVV.

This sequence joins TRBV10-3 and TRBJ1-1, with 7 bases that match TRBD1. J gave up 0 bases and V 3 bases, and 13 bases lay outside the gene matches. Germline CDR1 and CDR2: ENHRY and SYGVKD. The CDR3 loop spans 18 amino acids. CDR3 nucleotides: TGTGCCATCAGTGATACAGGGGTCATTCTAAAGATGAACACTGAAGCTTTCTTT. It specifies CAISDTGVILKMNTEAFF.

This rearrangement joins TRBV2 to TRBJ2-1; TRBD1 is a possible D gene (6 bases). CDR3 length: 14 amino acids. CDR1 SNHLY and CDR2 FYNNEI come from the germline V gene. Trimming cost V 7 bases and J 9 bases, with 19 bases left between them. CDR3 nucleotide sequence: TGTGCCAGCATCCCGGGACACACTCGGGGTGAGCAGTTCTTC. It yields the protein CASIPGHTRGEQFF.

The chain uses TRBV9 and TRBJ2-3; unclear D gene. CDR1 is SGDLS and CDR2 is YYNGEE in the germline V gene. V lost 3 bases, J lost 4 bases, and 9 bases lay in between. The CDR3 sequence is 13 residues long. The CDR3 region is CASSASSADTQYF. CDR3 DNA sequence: TGTGCCAGCAGCGCAAGTAGTGCAGATACGCAGTATTTT.

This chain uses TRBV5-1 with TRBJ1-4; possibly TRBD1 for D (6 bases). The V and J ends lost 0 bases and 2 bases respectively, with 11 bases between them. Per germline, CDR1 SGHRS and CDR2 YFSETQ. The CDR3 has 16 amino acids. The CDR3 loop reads CASSLAGGATNEKLFF. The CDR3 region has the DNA TGCGCCAGCAGCTTGGCGGGGGGGGCGACTAATGAAAAACTGTTTTTT.

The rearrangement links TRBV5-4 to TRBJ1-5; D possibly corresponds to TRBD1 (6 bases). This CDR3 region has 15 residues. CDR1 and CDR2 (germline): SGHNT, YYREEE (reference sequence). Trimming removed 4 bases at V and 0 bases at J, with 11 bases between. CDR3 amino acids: CASSTQGNSNQPQHF. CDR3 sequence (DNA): TGTGCCAGCAGCACCCAGGGGAATAGCAATCAGCCCCAGCATTTT.

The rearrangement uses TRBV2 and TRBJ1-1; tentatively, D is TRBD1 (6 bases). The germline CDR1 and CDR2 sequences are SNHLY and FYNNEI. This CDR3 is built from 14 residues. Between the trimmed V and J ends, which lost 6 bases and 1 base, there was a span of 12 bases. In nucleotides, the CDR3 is TGTGCCAGCAGGGAGAGGGGGGGGAACACTGAAGCTTTCTTT. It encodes CASRERGGNTEAFF.

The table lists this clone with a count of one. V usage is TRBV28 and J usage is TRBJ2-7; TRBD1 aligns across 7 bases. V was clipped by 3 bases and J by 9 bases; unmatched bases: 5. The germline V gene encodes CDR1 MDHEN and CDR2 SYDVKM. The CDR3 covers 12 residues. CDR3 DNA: TGTGCCAGCAGTTTCCCGACAGGGTCGCAGTACTTC. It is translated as CASSFPTGSQYF.

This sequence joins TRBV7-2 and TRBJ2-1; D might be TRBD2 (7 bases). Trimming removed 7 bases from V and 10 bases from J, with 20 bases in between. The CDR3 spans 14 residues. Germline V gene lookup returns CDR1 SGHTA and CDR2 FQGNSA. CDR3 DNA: TGTGCCAGCACCCTGGACGGGGGGCCTTGGGAGCAGTTCTTC. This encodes CASTLDGGPWEQFF.

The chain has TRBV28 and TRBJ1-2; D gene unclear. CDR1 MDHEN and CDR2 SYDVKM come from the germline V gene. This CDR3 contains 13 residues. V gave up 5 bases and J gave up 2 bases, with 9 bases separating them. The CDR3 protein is CASSVRANYGYTF. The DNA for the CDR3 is TGTGCCAGCAGTGTTAGAGCCAACTATGGCTACACCTTC.

The CDR3, as DNA: TGTGCCAGCAGGACAACAGGGTGGAGTAACTATGGCTACACCTTC. Translation gives CASRTTGWSNYGYTF. The chain combines TRBV28 with TRBJ1-2, with a tentative D call TRBD1 (6 bases). V was shortened by 6 bases and J by 1 base, with 15 bases between the two germline ends. Per the germline V gene, CDR1 is MDHEN and CDR2 is SYDVKM. This CDR3 spans 15 amino acids.

The CDR3 DNA is TGTGCCAGCTCACAACAGCAGAACACCGGGGAGCTGTTTTTT. Residues: CASSQQQNTGELFF. The V call is TRBV18, the J call TRBJ2-2; no definite D call. Germline CDR1 reads KGHSH; CDR2 reads LQKENI. The CDR3 contains 14 residues. Between the trimmed V and J ends, which lost 4 bases and 1 base, there was a span of 7 bases.

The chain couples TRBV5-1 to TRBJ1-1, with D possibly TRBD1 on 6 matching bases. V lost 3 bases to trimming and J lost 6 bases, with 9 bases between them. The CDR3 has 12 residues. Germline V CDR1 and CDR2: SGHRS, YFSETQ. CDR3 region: CASSSRGPEAFF. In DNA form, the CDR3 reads TGCGCCAGCAGCTCCAGGGGACCTGAAGCTTTCTTT.

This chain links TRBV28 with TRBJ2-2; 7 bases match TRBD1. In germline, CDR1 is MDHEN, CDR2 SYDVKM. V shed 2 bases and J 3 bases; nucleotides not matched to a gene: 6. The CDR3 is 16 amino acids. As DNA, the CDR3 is TGTGCCAGCAGTTTAGGGTTAGGGGGCGACACCGGGGAGCTGTTTTTT. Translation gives CASSLGLGGDTGELFF. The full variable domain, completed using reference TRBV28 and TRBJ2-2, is DVKVTQSSRYLVKRTGEKVFLECVQDMDHENMFWYRQDPGLGLRLIYFSYDVKMKEKGDIPEGYSVSREKKERFSLILESASTNQTSMYLCASSLGLGGDTGELFFGEGSRLTVL.

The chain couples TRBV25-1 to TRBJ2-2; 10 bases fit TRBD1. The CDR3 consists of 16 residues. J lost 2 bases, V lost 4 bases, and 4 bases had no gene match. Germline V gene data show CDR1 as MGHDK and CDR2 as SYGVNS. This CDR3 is CASSVGDRGNTGELFF. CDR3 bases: TGTGCCAGCAGTGTTGGGGACAGGGGAAACACCGGGGAGCTGTTTTTT.

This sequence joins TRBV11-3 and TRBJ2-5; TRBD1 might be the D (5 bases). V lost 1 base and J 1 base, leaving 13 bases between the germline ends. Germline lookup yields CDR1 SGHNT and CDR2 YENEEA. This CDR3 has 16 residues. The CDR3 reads CASSLGPSGSQETQYF. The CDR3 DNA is TGTGCCAGCAGCTTAGGACCCTCAGGGTCCCAAGAGACCCAGTACTTC. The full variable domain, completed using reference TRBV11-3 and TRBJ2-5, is EAGVVQSPRYKIIEKKQPVAFWCNPISGHNTLYWYLQNLGQGPELLIRYENEEAVDDSQLPKDRFSAERLKGVDSTLKIQPAELGDSAVYLCASSLGPSGSQETQYFGPGTRLLVL.